What follows are 27 T cell receptor beta chains derived from one specimen sequenced in a study of blood T cell repertoires in COVID-19. The protocol was immunoSEQ multiplex PCR, while the TCRdb copy is restricted to in-frame clones and leaves out a portion. The sample has about 480,000 clones; roughly 87% are singletons. Sequencing input: peripheral blood. The origin of the receptors is a man in his late teens or twenties with COVID-19, enrolled during active disease.

The V and J genes are TRBV19 and TRBJ2-7; TRBD1 might be the D (5 bases). This CDR3 is built from 15 residues. Trimming removed 1 base from V and 0 bases from J, with 10 bases in between. Germline-derived CDR1 and CDR2 are LNHDA and SQIVND (reference sequence). The CDR3 DNA reads TGTGCCAGTAGTATAGGGACACATCCCTCCTACGAGCAGTACTTC. Translation: CASSIGTHPSYEQYF.

The J gene is TRBJ1-5, the V gene TRBV7-2, with D uncertain. The length of the CDR3 is 16 residues. Germline CDR1 SGHTA, CDR2 FQGNSA. The germline V and J ends were trimmed by 5 bases and 0 bases, with 14 bases remaining between them. CDR3 in DNA: TGTGCCAGCAGCCCCCCTTTAGACAATAGCAATCAGCCCCAGCATTTT. Its protein is CASSPPLDNSNQPQHF.

The chain recombines TRBV5-8 with TRBJ2-2; 11 bases map to TRBD1. Germline-derived CDR1 and CDR2 are SGHTS and YDEGEE. V gave up 1 base and J gave up 7 bases; unmatched junction bases: 6. This CDR3 is built from 16 residues. The CDR3 sequence is CASSLTRDRGVGELFF. In DNA form, the CDR3 reads TGTGCCAGCAGCTTGACCAGGGACAGGGGGGTCGGGGAGCTGTTTTTT.

This clone has only one observation. This rearrangement joins TRBV7-6 to TRBJ1-5; 9 positions agree with TRBD1. Per germline, CDR1 SGHVS and CDR2 FNYEAQ. This CDR3 has 17 amino acids. Germline trimming cut 4 bases from V and 7 bases from J; bases unmatched to any gene: 14. The CDR3 DNA reads as TGTGCCAGCAGCTCCGACGAGGGGGGACAGGGTCTCCAGCCCCAGCATTTT. Encoded protein: CASSSDEGGQGLQPQHF. Full variable domain (missing parts from reference TRBV7-6 and TRBJ1-5): GAGVSQSPRYKVTKRGQDVALRCDPISGHVSLYWYRQALGQGPEFLTYFNYEAQQDKSGLPNDRFSAERPEGSISTLTIQRTEQRDSAMYRCASSSDEGGQGLQPQHFGDGTRLSIL.

In its sample, this clone was seen many times. This sequence joins TRBV6-5 and TRBJ2-4, with 9 bases matching TRBD1. Germline CDR1 reads MNHEY; CDR2 reads SVGAGI. Losses at the gene ends were 4 bases for V and 0 bases for J; bases not matched to a gene: 4. The CDR3 consists of 16 residues. The chain's CDR3 is CASSSQGAQAKNIQYF. CDR3 in DNA: TGTGCCAGCAGTTCACAGGGGGCGCAAGCCAAAAACATTCAGTACTTC.

The chain links TRBV6-1 to TRBJ2-7, with 10 bases aligning to TRBD1. Unmatched junction bases numbered 1, after V lost 0 bases and J lost 2 bases. The germline CDR1 and CDR2 sequences are MNHNS and SASEGT. The CDR3 is made up of 15 amino acids. This CDR3 is CASSEAGTGAYEQYF. The CDR3 DNA reads as TGTGCCAGCAGTGAAGCCGGGACAGGGGCCTACGAGCAGTACTTC.

The chain carries TRBV4-1 and TRBJ1-1, with no clear D. Trimming took off 3 bases at V and 1 base at J, with 6 bases between the two ends. Germline V gene data show CDR1 as MGHRA and CDR2 as YSYEKL. This CDR3 is 13 amino acids long. The DNA of the CDR3 is TGCGCCAGCAGCCATGGCTGGAACACTGAAGCTTTCTTT. This translates into CASSHGWNTEAFF.

The V call is TRBV18, the J call TRBJ1-1; D ambiguous. Germline lookup yields CDR1 KGHSH and CDR2 LQKENI. Deletions cut 3 bases from V and 1 base from J, with 6 bases between. The CDR3 contains 13 residues. DNA of the CDR3: TGTGCCAGCTCACCCTACAGGAACACTGAAGCTTTCTTT. Translation gives CASSPYRNTEAFF.

This clone came up once. The chain has TRBV6-1 and TRBJ1-6; 10 bases map to TRBD1. The germline V gene encodes CDR1 MNHNS and CDR2 SASEGT. This CDR3 is built from 15 residues. Trimming took 3 bases from V and 14 from J; bases not matched to a gene: 10. CDR3 in DNA: TGTGCCAGCAGTGATCCGGGACAGGGGAATTCGGCCCTCCACTTT. This encodes CASSDPGQGNSALHF.

This clone was counted a few times. The rearrangement uses TRBV7-9 and TRBJ2-3; D gene uncertain. CDR1 and CDR2 from the germline V gene are SEHNR and FQNEAQ (reference sequence). The CDR3 runs to 10 residues. The ends were cut back, 4 bases at V and 6 bases at J, with 2 bases in the middle. The CDR3 coding sequence is TGTGCCAGCAGCTCTGATACGCAGTATTTT. Its translation is CASSSDTQYF.

This clone was seen only once. The V gene is TRBV13, the J gene TRBJ2-1; 8 nucleotides line up with TRBD2. This CDR3 has 19 residues. Germline V gives CDR1 PRHDT, CDR2 FYEKMQ (reference sequence). The V segment lost 1 base and the J segment 0 bases; nucleotides outside the gene matches: 11. CDR3 amino acids: CASSLVAGGPRGSYNEQFF. The CDR3 nucleotides read TGTGCCAGCAGCTTAGTGGCGGGAGGTCCCAGGGGCTCCTACAATGAGCAGTTCTTC. Complete variable domain (other parts from reference TRBV13 and TRBJ2-1): AAGVIQSPRHLIKEKRETATLKCYPIPRHDTVYWYQQGPGQDPQFLISFYEKMQSDKGSIPDRFSAQQFSDYHSELNMSSLELGDSALYFCASSLVAGGPRGSYNEQFFGPGTRLTVL.

The V gene is TRBV5-1, the J gene TRBJ1-6; 10 nucleotides match TRBD1. CDR1 and CDR2 from the germline V gene are SGHRS and YFSETQ. V lost 5 bases to trimming and J lost 5 bases; unmatched junction nucleotides: 4. The CDR3 length is 15 residues. The CDR3 sequence: CASSPGQGDNSPLHF. CDR3 coding DNA: TGCGCCAGCAGTCCCGGACAGGGGGATAATTCACCCCTCCACTTT.

The gene calls are TRBV6-5 and TRBJ1-4, with 8 nucleotides matching TRBD1. The CDR3 has 14 residues. Germline V gene data show CDR1 as MNHEY and CDR2 as SVGAGI. Germline trimming cut 4 bases from V and 8 bases from J; bases unmatched to any gene: 6. The CDR3 region is CASSSDRVDEKLFF. The CDR3 DNA reads TGTGCCAGCAGTTCGGACAGGGTGGACGAAAAACTGTTTTTT.

V is TRBV5-6 and J is TRBJ2-3, with 7 nucleotides matching TRBD2. Looked up from germline, CDR1 is SGHDT and CDR2 is YYEEEE. The CDR3 extends over 14 amino acids. Trimming at V came to 5 bases and at J to 4 bases, leaving 7 bases not matched to a gene. The CDR3 spells CASRTRGTADTQYF. For the CDR3, the DNA is TGTGCCAGCAGGACGCGGGGGACGGCAGATACGCAGTATTTT.

The chain employs TRBV24-1 and TRBJ1-2; no firm D call. V was clipped by 4 bases and J by 8 bases, with 13 bases between them. This CDR3 is 13 amino acids long. Looked up from germline, CDR1 is KGHDR and CDR2 is SFDVKD. The CDR3 loop reads CATSDRLAWGYTF. The CDR3 DNA reads as TGTGCCACCAGTGACAGACTTGCTTGGGGCTACACCTTC.

The V gene is TRBV7-9, the J gene TRBJ2-7; D remains ambiguous. The CDR3 length is 14 residues. Germline V gives CDR1 SEHNR, CDR2 FQNEAQ (reference sequence). V lost 2 bases to trimming and J lost 3 bases, with 11 bases between them. CDR3 nucleotide sequence: TGTGCCAGCAGCTTAACGGAGACGCGCTACGAGCAGTACTTC. Protein product: CASSLTETRYEQYF. The entire variable domain, with the rest obtained from reference TRBV7-9 and TRBJ2-7, is as follows: DTGVSQNPRHKITKRGQNVTFRCDPISEHNRLYWYRQTLGQGPEFLTYFQNEAQLEKSRLLSDRFSAERPKGSFSTLEIQRTEQGDSAMYLCASSLTETRYEQYFGPGTRLTVT.

The gene calls are TRBV18 and TRBJ1-1, with D perhaps matching TRBD1 (5 bases). Trimming cost V 4 bases and J 2 bases, with 17 bases left between them. CDR1 is KGHSH, CDR2 LQKENI, per germline. The CDR3 has 16 residues. The DNA for the CDR3 is TGTGCCAGCTCACTACAGGTGTGGAGAGAAAACACTGAAGCTTTCTTT. This sequence encodes CASSLQVWRENTEAFF. Complete variable domain (other parts from reference TRBV18 and TRBJ1-1): NAGVMQNPRHLVRRRGQEARLRCSPMKGHSHVYWYRQLPEEGLKFMVYLQKENIIDESGMPKERFSAEFPKEGPSILRIQQVVRGDSAAYFCASSLQVWRENTEAFFGQGTRLTVV.

This chain joins TRBV5-1 and TRBJ2-3, with 7 positions matching TRBD2. Germline CDR1 reads SGHRS; CDR2 reads YFSETQ. Unmatched junction bases numbered 2, after V lost 4 bases and J lost 3 bases. The length of the CDR3 is 13 residues. The CDR3 spells CASSREGTDTQYF. The CDR3 region has the DNA TGCGCCAGCAGCAGGGAGGGGACAGATACGCAGTATTTT.

This chain's CDR3 is CASRRQGLYEQYF. CDR3 nucleotides: TGTGCCAGCAGACGACAGGGGTTGTACGAGCAGTACTTC. The chain couples TRBV6-5 to TRBJ2-7, with 8 bases lining up with TRBD1. CDR1 is MNHEY, CDR2 SVGAGI, per germline. J lost 4 bases, V lost 6 bases, and 5 bases had no gene match. CDR3 size: 13 residues.

This clone appeared a single time. A read error may account for a junction end that differs from germline. V and J are TRBV6-1 and TRBJ2-3; tentatively, D is TRBD2 (5 bases). The CDR3 covers 15 residues. Germline CDR1 reads MNHNS; CDR2 reads SASEGT. In nucleotides, the CDR3 is TGTGCCAGCACTGAATACCCCCTTGCGGGAGATACGCAGTATTTT. Residues: CASTEYPLAGDTQYF.

This clone was recorded once. The chain couples TRBV19 to TRBJ2-7, with TRBD2 matching 9 bases. Germline V CDR1 and CDR2: LNHDA, SQIVND (reference sequence). The CDR3 loop spans 15 amino acids. The V and J ends lost 3 bases and 2 bases, in that order; junction bases with no gene match: 5. CDR3 protein: CASSIAGGPTYEQYF. For the CDR3, the DNA is TGTGCCAGTAGTATTGCGGGAGGGCCCACCTACGAGCAGTACTTC.

The V and J genes are TRBV9 and TRBJ2-5, with 8 nucleotides matching TRBD1. CDR3 length equals 15 residues. J was trimmed by 2 bases and V by 4 bases; bases with no gene match: 7. Germline V CDR1 and CDR2: SGDLS, YYNGEE. The chain's CDR3 is CASSSTRGPQETQYF. CDR3 in DNA: TGTGCCAGCAGCTCAACCAGGGGGCCTCAAGAGACCCAGTACTTC.

The CDR3 DNA follows: TGTGCCAGCTCACCACCCCAGCGGGGGTACACCGGGGAGCTGTTTTTT. Its translation is CASSPPQRGYTGELFF. This chain connects TRBV18 to TRBJ2-2; 8 nucleotides line up with TRBD2. This CDR3 is built from 16 residues. The V and J ends lost 0 bases and 3 bases, in that order; junction bases with no gene match: 3. Germline V gene sequence: CDR1 KGHSH, CDR2 LQKENI.

This clone was picked up one time. The chain combines TRBV9 with TRBJ2-2; perhaps TRBD1 as D (6 bases). This CDR3 spans 15 amino acids. Germline V gives CDR1 SGDLS, CDR2 YYNGEE. Trimming cost V 0 bases and J 7 bases, with 13 bases left between them. CDR3 residues: CASSVVPGVGGELFF. The CDR3 nucleotides read TGTGCCAGCAGCGTAGTTCCAGGGGTCGGCGGGGAGCTGTTTTTT. Variable domain in full (rest from reference TRBV9 and TRBJ2-2): DSGVTQTPKHLITATGQRVTLRCSPRSGDLSVYWYQQSLDQGLQFLIQYYNGEERAKGNILERFSAQQFPDLHSELNLSSLELGDSALYFCASSVVPGVGGELFFGEGSRLTVL.

The chain employs TRBV19 and TRBJ1-2, with D unclear. Looked up from germline, CDR1 is LNHDA and CDR2 is SQIVND (reference sequence). The CDR3 is 13 amino acids. V was cut by 6 bases and J by 2 bases, with 10 bases left in between. This chain's CDR3 is CASSRNLNYGYTF. In DNA, the CDR3 is TGTGCCAGTAGCAGGAATCTGAACTATGGCTACACCTTC.

The chain has TRBV11-2 and TRBJ1-4; no clear D. CDR1 and CDR2 from the germline V gene are SGHAT and FQNNGV. The ends were cut back, 1 base at V and 6 bases at J, with 12 bases in the middle. This CDR3 spans 15 amino acids. The CDR3 loop reads CASSLVVEVYEKLFF. Written as DNA, the CDR3 is TGTGCCAGCAGCTTAGTTGTGGAGGTTTATGAAAAACTGTTTTTT.

This chain connects TRBV11-3 to TRBJ1-5; the D gene is possibly TRBD1 (6 bases). Germline V lookup: CDR1 SGHNT, CDR2 YENEEA. Between the trimmed V and J ends, which lost 1 base and 3 bases, there was a span of 16 bases. The CDR3 is made up of 17 amino acids. In DNA, the CDR3 is TGTGCCAGCAGCTTAGCCGAACAGGGAGTTAACAATCAGCCCCAGCATTTT. Translation: CASSLAEQGVNNQPQHF.